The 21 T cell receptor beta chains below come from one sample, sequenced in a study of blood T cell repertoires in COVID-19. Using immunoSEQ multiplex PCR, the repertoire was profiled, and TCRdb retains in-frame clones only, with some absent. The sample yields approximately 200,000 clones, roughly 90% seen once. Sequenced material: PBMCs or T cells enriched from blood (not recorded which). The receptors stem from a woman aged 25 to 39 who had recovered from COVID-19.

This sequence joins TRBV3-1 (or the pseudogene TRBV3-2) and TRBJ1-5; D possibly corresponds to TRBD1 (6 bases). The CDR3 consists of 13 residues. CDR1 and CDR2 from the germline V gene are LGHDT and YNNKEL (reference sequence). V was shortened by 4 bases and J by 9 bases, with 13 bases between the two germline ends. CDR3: CASSLSDSPPQHF. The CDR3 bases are TGTGCCAGCAGCCTTTCGGACAGCCCGCCCCAGCATTTT.

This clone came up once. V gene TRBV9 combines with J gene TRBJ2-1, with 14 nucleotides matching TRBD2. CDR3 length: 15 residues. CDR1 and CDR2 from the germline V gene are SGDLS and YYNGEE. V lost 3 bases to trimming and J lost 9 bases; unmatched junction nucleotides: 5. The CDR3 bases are TGTGCCAGCAGCGAGACTAGCGGGAGGGCCAGTGAGCAGTTCTTC. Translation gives CASSETSGRASEQFF.

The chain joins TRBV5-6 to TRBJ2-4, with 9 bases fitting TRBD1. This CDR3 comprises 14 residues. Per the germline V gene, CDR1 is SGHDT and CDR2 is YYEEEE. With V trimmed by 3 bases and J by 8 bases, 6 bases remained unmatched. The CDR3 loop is CASSWRQGEDIQYF. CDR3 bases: TGTGCCAGCAGCTGGAGACAGGGGGAGGACATTCAGTACTTC.

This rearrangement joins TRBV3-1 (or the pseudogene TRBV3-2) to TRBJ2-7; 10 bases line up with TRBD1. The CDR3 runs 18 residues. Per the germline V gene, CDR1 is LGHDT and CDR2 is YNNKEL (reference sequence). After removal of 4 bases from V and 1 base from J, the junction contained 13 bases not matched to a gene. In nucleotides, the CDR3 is TGTGCCAGCAGCCCGGAAGCCTACGACAGGGGGCATTCCTACGAGCAGTACTTC. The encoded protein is CASSPEAYDRGHSYEQYF.

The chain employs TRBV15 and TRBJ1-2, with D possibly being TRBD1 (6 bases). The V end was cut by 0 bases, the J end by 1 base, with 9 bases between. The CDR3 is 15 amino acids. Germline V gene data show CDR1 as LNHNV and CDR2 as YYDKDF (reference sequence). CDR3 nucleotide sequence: TGTGCCACCAGCAGAGATCAGGGGATTAACTATGGCTACACCTTC. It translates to CATSRDQGINYGYTF. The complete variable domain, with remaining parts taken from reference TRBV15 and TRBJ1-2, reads DAMVIQNPRYQVTQFGKPVTLSCSQTLNHNVMYWYQQKSSQAPKLLFHYYDKDFNNEADTPDNFQSRRPNTSFCFLDIRSPGLGDTAMYLCATSRDQGINYGYTFGSGTRLTVV.

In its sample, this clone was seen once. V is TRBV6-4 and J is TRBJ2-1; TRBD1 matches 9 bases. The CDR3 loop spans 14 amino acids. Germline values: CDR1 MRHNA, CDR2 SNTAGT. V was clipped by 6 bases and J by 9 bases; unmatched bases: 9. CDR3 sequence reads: CASRPGQGVSEQFF. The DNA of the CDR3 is TGTGCCAGCAGACCGGGACAGGGCGTTAGTGAGCAGTTCTTC.

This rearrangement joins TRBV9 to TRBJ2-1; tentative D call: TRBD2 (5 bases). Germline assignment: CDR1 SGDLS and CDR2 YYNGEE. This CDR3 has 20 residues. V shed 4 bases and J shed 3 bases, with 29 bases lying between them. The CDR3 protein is CASSSVPAPSTGLNYNEQFF. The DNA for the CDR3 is TGTGCCAGCAGCTCCGTTCCCGCCCCTTCAACTGGACTGAACTACAATGAGCAGTTCTTC.

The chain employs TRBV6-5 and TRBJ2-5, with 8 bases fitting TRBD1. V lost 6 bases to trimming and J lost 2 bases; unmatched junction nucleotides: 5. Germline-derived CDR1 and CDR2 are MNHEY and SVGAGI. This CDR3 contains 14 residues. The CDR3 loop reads CASRPTGEQETQYF. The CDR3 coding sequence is TGTGCCAGCAGGCCGACAGGGGAGCAAGAGACCCAGTACTTC.

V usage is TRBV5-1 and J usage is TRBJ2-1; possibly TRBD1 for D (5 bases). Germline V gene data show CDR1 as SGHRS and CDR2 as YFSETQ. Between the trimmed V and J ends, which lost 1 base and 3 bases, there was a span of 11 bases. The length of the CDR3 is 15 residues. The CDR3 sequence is CASSLIQEYYNEQFF. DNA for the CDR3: TGCGCCAGCAGCTTGATACAGGAGTACTACAATGAGCAGTTCTTC.

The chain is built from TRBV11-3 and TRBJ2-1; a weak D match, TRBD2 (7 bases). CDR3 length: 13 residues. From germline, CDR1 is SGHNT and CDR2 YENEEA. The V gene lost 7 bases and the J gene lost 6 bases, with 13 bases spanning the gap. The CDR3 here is CASTWGGPNEQFF. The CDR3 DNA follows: TGTGCCAGCACCTGGGGGGGCCCCAATGAGCAGTTCTTC.

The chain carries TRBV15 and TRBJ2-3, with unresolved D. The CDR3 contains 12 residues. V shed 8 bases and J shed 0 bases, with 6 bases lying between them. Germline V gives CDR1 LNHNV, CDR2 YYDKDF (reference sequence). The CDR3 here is CATPPSTDTQYF. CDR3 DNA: TGTGCCACCCCCCCTAGCACAGATACGCAGTATTTT.

For the CDR3, the DNA is TGTGCCAGCAGCTTAGAGGGCACAGAGACCCAGTACTTC. Its protein is CASSLEGTETQYF. This chain uses TRBV11-2 with TRBJ2-5; no clear D gene. Trimming pared 0 bases from V and 4 bases from J, leaving 6 bases between. The CDR3 has 13 amino acids. The germline CDR1 and CDR2 sequences are SGHAT and FQNNGV.

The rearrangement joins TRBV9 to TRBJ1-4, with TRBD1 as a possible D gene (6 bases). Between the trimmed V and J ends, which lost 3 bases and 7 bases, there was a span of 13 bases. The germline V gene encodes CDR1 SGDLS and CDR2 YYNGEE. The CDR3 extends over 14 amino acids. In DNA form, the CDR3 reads TGTGCCAGCAGCGCCAACCCACAGGGTGAAAAACTGTTTTTT. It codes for CASSANPQGEKLFF.

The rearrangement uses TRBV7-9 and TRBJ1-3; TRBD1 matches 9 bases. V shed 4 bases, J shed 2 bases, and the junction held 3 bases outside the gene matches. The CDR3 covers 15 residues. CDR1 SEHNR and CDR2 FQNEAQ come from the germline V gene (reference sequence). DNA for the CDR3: TGTGCCAGCAGCTCGACAGGGGGACCTGGAAACACCATATATTTT. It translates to CASSSTGGPGNTIYF.

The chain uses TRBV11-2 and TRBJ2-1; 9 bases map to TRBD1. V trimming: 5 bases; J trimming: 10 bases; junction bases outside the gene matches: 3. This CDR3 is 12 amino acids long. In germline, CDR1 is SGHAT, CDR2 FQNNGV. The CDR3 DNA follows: TGTGCCAGCAGCCCCGACAGGGGGGAGCAGTTCTTC. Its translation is CASSPDRGEQFF.

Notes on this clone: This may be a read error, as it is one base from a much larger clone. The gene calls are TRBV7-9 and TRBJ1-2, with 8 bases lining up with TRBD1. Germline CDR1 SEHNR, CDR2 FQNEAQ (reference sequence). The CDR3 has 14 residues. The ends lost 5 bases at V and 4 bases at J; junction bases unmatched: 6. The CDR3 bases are TGTGCCAGCAGCAAAACAGGGGGTGGCTATGGCTACACCTTC. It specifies CASSKTGGGYGYTF.

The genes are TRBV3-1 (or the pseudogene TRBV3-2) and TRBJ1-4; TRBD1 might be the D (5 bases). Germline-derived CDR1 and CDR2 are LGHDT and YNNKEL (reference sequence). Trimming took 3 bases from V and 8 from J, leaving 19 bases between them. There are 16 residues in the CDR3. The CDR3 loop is CASSHQRAGVQEKLFF. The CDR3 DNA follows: TGTGCCAGCAGCCACCAACGGGCGGGGGTCCAGGAAAAACTGTTTTTT.

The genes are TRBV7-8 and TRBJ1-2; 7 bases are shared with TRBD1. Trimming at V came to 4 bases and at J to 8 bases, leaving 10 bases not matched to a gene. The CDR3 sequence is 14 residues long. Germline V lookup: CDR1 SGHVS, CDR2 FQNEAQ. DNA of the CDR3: TGTGCCAGCAGCTCCAGGGGCCCACAGGGGGGCTACACCTTC. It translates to CASSSRGPQGGYTF. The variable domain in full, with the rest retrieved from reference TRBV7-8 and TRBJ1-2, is GAGVSQSPRYKVAKRGQDVALRCDPISGHVSLFWYQQALGQGPEFLTYFQNEAQLDKSGLPSDRFFAERPEGSVSTLKIQRTQQEDSAVYLCASSSRGPQGGYTFGSGTRLTVV.

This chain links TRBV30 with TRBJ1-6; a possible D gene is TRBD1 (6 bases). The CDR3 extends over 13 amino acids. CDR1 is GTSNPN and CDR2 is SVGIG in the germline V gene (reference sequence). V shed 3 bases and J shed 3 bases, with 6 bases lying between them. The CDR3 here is CAWRDSYNSPLHF. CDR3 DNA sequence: TGTGCCTGGAGGGACAGCTATAATTCACCCCTCCACTTT.

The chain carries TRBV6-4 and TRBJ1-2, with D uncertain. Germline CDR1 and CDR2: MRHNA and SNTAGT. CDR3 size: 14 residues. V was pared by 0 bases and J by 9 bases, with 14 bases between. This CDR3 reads CASSDSKRVASYTF. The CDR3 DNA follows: TGTGCCAGCAGTGACTCGAAGCGGGTCGCGAGCTACACCTTC.

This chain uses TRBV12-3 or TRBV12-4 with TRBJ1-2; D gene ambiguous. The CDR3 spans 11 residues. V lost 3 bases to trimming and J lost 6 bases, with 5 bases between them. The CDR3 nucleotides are TGTGCCAGCAGTTTTCGCGATGGCTACACCTTC. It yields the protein CASSFRDGYTF.